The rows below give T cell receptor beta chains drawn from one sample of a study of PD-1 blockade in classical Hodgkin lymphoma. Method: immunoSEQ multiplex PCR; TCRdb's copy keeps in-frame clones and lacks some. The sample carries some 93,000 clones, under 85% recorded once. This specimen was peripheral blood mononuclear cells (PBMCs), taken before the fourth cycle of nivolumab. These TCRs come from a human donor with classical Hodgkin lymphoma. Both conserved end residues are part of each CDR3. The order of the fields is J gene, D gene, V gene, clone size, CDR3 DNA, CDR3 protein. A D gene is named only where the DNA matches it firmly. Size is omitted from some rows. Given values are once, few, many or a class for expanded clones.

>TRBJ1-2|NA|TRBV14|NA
TGTGCCAGCAGCCAAGAAGTGGGGCCTACCAACGGCTACACCTTC
CASSQEVGPTNGYTF
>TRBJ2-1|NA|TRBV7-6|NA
TGTGCCAGCAGCTTAGAGGCTAGGGGCTCCTACAATGAGCAGTTCTTC
CASSLEARGSYNEQFF
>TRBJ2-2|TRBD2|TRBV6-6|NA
TGTGCCAGCAGTTACGGGACTAGCGATGCCGGGGAGCTGTTTTTT
CASSYGTSDAGELFF
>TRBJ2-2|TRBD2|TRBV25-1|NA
TGTGCCAGCAGCGGGACTAGCGTGGGGGAGCTGTTTTTT
CASSGTSVGELFF
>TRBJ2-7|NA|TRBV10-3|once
TGTGCCATCAGTGGGATCTACGAGCAGTACTTC
CAISGIYEQYF
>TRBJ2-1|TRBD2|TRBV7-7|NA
TGTGCCAGCAGCTTAGCGGTAGCGGGTGAGCAGTTCTTC
CASSLAVAGEQFF
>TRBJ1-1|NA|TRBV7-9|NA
TGTGCCAGCAGCCCGCGGACGGAGATAGGAGAAGCTTTCTTT
CASSPRTEIGEAFF
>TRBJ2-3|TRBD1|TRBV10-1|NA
TGCGCCAGCAGTTCGGGACAGGGGGCGAGAACGGATACGCAGTATTTT
CASSSGQGARTDTQYF
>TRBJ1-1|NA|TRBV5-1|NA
TGCGCCAGCAGCTTGGCCATCGGAGGGAGGTCTGAAGCTTTCTTT
CASSLAIGGRSEAFF
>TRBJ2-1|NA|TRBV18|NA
TGTGCCAGCTCACCCAGGGTAGGGTCCTACAATGAGCAGTTCTTC
CASSPRVGSYNEQFF
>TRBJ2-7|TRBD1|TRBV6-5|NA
TGTGCCAGCAGTTACTCCCGGACAGGGGGGAATGAGCAGTACTTC
CASSYSRTGGNEQYF
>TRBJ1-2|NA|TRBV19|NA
TGTGCCAGTAGTAATGGCGGGACACCTAACTATGGCTACACCTTC
CASSNGGTPNYGYTF
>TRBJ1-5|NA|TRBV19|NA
TGTGCCAGCAGCCCAGGGAGTGGCAATCAGCCCCAGCATTTT
CASSPGSGNQPQHF
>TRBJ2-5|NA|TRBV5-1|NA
TGCGCCAGCAGAGTATCTGCGAGCGTTGAGACCCAGTACTTC
CASRVSASVETQYF
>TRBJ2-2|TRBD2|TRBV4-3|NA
TGCGCCAGCAGCCAAGATTTCCTAGCGGTGAACACCGGGGAGCTGTTTTTT
CASSQDFLAVNTGELFF
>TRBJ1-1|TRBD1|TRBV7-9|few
TGTGCCAGCAGGACAGGGGGCCTCCCGAACACTGAAGCTTTCTTT
CASRTGGLPNTEAFF
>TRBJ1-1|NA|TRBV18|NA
TGTGCCAGCTCACCACGACAGAACACTGAAGCTTTCTTT
CASSPRQNTEAFF
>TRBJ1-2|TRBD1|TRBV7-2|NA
TGTGCCAGCAGCTACCGCCTTGGACAGGACTATGGCTACACCTTC
CASSYRLGQDYGYTF
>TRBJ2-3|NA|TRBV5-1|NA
TGCGCCAGCAGCATGGGACTTACCACAGATACGCAGTATTTT
CASSMGLTTDTQYF
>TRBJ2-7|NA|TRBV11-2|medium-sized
TGTGCCAGCAGCCACGGGACCGGCGGGCTTGAGCAGTACTTC
CASSHGTGGLEQYF
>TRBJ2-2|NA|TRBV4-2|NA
TGTGCCAGCAGCCAAGAGGGGGCTAGCATATCCGGGGAGCTGTTTTTT
CASSQEGASISGELFF
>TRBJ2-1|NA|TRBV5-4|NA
TGTGCCAGCTCGGGCAGTCTTCGGGACAATGAGCAGTTCTTC
CASSGSLRDNEQFF
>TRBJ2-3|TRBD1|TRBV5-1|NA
TGCGCCAGCAGCTTGGTAACAGGGGGAGGATTAGCAGATACGCAGTATTTT
CASSLVTGGGLADTQYF